Below, 23 T cell receptor beta chains from the same sample are listed, as sequenced in a study of blood T cells in healthy people across ages. PCR was performed a second time for about 6 to 11 cycles using a sample-barcoded 5' primer and a J-beta primer mix. TCRdb fed the 5' RACE reads into MiXCR, producing one record per CDR3 protein. The sample has around 1.1 million distinct CDR3 sequences, 35% to 40% seen once; the top ten hold around 14%. Sequencing was carried out using blood. All receptors derive from a man between 18 and 35 years old in good health.

CDR3 DNA: TGCGCCAGCAGCTTGGACCAGGCGAACACCGGGGAGCTGTTTTTT. It translates to CASSLDQANTGELFF. This chain uses TRBV5-1 with TRBJ2-2; D call uncertain. V was trimmed by 0 bases and J by 0 bases, leaving 6 bases between them. CDR3 length: 15 amino acids. CDR1 and CDR2 from the germline V gene are SGHRS and YFSETQ. Together with reference TRBV5-1 and TRBJ2-2, the CDR3 gives the full variable domain: KAGVTQTPRYLIKTRGQQVTLSCSPISGHRSVSWYQQTPGQGLQFLFEYFSETQRNKGNFPGRFSGRQFSNSRSEMNVSTLELGDSALYLCASSLDQANTGELFFGEGSRLTVL.

This clonotype was recorded a few times. The rearrangement links TRBV5-1 to TRBJ1-4; D perhaps matches TRBD1 (5 bases). The CDR3 is 14 residues long. Germline CDR1 is SGHRS and CDR2 is YFSETQ. V lost 0 bases to trimming and J lost 4 bases, with 7 bases between them. CDR3 in DNA: TGCGCCAGCAGCTTGGACGGGGGTAATGAAAAACTGTTTTTT. Its translation is CASSLDGGNEKLFF.

This rearrangement joins TRBV15 to TRBJ1-1, with D uncertain. This CDR3 has 14 amino acids. CDR1 LNHNV and CDR2 YYDKDF come from the germline V gene (reference sequence). V lost 1 base and J lost 2, with 8 bases in between. The CDR3 DNA reads as TGTGCCACCAGCAGAGCAATGGGAAACACTGAAGCTTTCTTT. Translation gives CATSRAMGNTEAFF.

This clonotype was counted only a few times. This chain links TRBV20-1 with TRBJ1-2; possibly TRBD1 for D (5 bases). The CDR3 sequence is 15 residues long. V was trimmed by 4 bases and J by 0 bases, leaving 15 bases between them. Looked up from germline, CDR1 is DFQATT and CDR2 is SNEGSKA (reference sequence). CDR3 residues: CSATRRQPSNYGYTF. DNA for the CDR3: TGCAGTGCTACCCGTAGACAGCCTTCTAACTATGGCTACACCTTC.

This chain joins TRBV20-1 and TRBJ1-3, with 9 bases matching TRBD1. Germline CDR1 reads DFQATT; CDR2 reads SNEGSKA (reference sequence). CDR3 size: 15 residues. V lost 2 bases, J lost 3 bases, and 5 bases stayed unmatched. CDR3 residues: CSARLRTGVGNTIYF. The CDR3 region has the DNA TGCAGTGCTAGACTCAGGACAGGGGTTGGAAACACCATATATTTT.

This clonotype was seen at least ten times. The chain is built from TRBV10-3 and TRBJ1-2; D is possibly TRBD1 (5 bases). From germline, CDR1 is ENHRY and CDR2 SYGVKD. V shed 2 bases and J shed 8 bases, with 12 bases lying between them. CDR3 length: 13 residues. For the CDR3, the DNA is TGTGCCATCAGTGAGGACCCAGGGCGGGGCTACACCTTC. Protein sequence: CAISEDPGRGYTF.

The gene calls are TRBV7-8 and TRBJ2-7; D call uncertain. Trimming pared 2 bases from V and 7 bases from J, leaving 18 bases between. The CDR3 sequence is 15 residues long. CDR1 SGHVS and CDR2 FQNEAQ come from the germline V gene. For the CDR3, the DNA is TGTGCCAGCAGCTTAAACCAGATCCCATACAATGAGCAGTACTTC. As protein: CASSLNQIPYNEQYF.

The V gene is TRBV5-4, the J gene TRBJ1-1, with D unclear. The germline gives CDR1 SGHNT, CDR2 YYREEE (reference sequence). V was trimmed by 0 bases and J by 4 bases, leaving 16 bases between them. This CDR3 has 16 amino acids. CDR3 in DNA: TGTGCCAGCAGCTTGGGCCTGGCCGAACGGGGCACTGAAGCTTTCTTT. Its translation: CASSLGLAERGTEAFF. Variable domain in full (rest from reference TRBV5-4 and TRBJ1-1): ETGVTQSPTHLIKTRGQQVTLRCSSQSGHNTVSWYQQALGQGPQFIFQYYREEENGRGNFPPRFSGLQFPNYSSELNVNALELDDSALYLCASSLGLAERGTEAFFGQGTRLTVV.

This clonotype occurred a few times. This sequence joins TRBV30 and TRBJ2-1; D possibly matches TRBD1 or TRBD2 (5 bases each). CDR3 length: 12 amino acids. V was shortened by 1 base and J by 8 bases, with 9 bases between the two germline ends. The germline V gene has CDR1 GTSNPN and CDR2 SVGIG (reference sequence). The CDR3 sequence: CAWSGRGDEQFF. Written as DNA, the CDR3 is TGTGCCTGGAGTGGCCGGGGCGATGAGCAGTTCTTC.

V is TRBV5-6 and J is TRBJ2-1; unclear D gene. The CDR3 runs to 15 residues. V shed 0 bases and J shed 8 bases, with 15 bases lying between them. The germline CDR1 and CDR2 sequences are SGHDT and YYEEEE. CDR3 DNA: TGTGCCAGCAGCTTGGAGGGATGGGCTAAGGATGAGCAGTTCTTC. This encodes CASSLEGWAKDEQFF.

The J gene is TRBJ2-5, the V gene TRBV30; tentative D call: TRBD2 (6 bases). The CDR3 length is 15 residues. Trimming removed 0 bases at V and 0 bases at J, with 11 bases between. Germline values: CDR1 GTSNPN, CDR2 SVGIG (reference sequence). CDR3: CAWSVGSGNQETQYF. Here the CDR3 DNA reads TGTGCCTGGAGTGTGGGTAGCGGTAACCAAGAGACCCAGTACTTC. Full variable domain (rest looked up from reference TRBV30 and TRBJ2-5): SQTIHQWPATLVQPVGSPLSLECTVEGTSNPNLYWYRQAAGRGLQLLFYSVGIGQISSEVPQNLSASRPQDRQFILSSKKLLLSDSGFYLCAWSVGSGNQETQYFGPGTRLLVL.

This clonotype occurred many times. The V gene is TRBV20-1, the J gene TRBJ2-7; no reliable D call. The V and J ends lost 6 bases and 5 bases respectively, with 17 bases between them. There are 13 residues in the CDR3. Germline V gene data show CDR1 as DFQATT and CDR2 as SNEGSKA (reference sequence). The CDR3, as DNA: TGCAGTGCCGGAGCGTGGCCCCTACACGAGCAGTACTTC. This encodes CSAGAWPLHEQYF.

The chain joins TRBV7-2 to TRBJ1-2; D gene uncertain. The CDR3 consists of 12 residues. V lost 6 bases and J lost 7, with 12 bases in between. The V gene's germline CDR1 is SGHTA and CDR2 FQGNSA. This CDR3 reads CASSSRSSGYTF. The CDR3 nucleotides are TGTGCCAGCAGTTCCCGGTCGAGTGGCTACACCTTC.

The chain couples TRBV10-3 to TRBJ2-7; the D call may be TRBD1 or TRBD2 (5 bases each). The CDR3 loop spans 12 amino acids. The V gene's germline CDR1 is ENHRY and CDR2 SYGVKD. Trimming took 11 bases from V and 1 from J, leaving 12 bases between them. The CDR3 sequence is CAVRDQSYEQYF. DNA for the CDR3: TGTGCCGTCCGGGACCAATCCTACGAGCAGTACTTC.

This clonotype came up a few times. At one boundary the junction diverges from the germline segment, which might be a read error. This sequence joins TRBV28 and TRBJ2-7; TRBD1 might be the D (5 bases). The V gene's germline CDR1 is MDHEN and CDR2 SYDVKM. The CDR3 spans 14 residues. The CDR3 DNA is TGTGCCAGCAGTCCCCCGACAGCTTCCTGCGAGCAGTACTTC. Protein product: CASSPPTASCEQYF.

This chain joins TRBV20-1 and TRBJ2-7, with D maybe TRBD1 (5 bases). Germline CDR1 DFQATT, CDR2 SNEGSKA (reference sequence). The CDR3 sequence is 15 residues long. Trimming removed 0 bases at V and 1 base at J, with 13 bases between. CDR3 region: CSAREGESVSYEQYF. CDR3 DNA sequence: TGCAGTGCTAGAGAAGGGGAATCGGTTTCCTACGAGCAGTACTTC.

The chain couples TRBV7-6 to TRBJ1-6, with D unresolved. CDR1 and CDR2 from the germline V gene are SGHVS and FNYEAQ. Trimming took off 5 bases at V and 4 bases at J, with 9 bases between the two ends. This CDR3 has 14 residues. CDR3 nucleotide sequence: TGTGCCAGCAGCCCGCTCGCTTATAATTCACCCCTCCACTTT. This sequence encodes CASSPLAYNSPLHF.

This sequence joins TRBV5-1 and TRBJ1-1; 7 bases map to TRBD1. Trimming removed 3 bases from V and 1 base from J; junction bases left unmatched: 3. CDR3 length equals 14 residues. CDR1 is SGHRS and CDR2 is YFSETQ in the germline V gene. CDR3 DNA: TGCGCCAGCAGCTGGGACAGTTGGAACACTGAAGCTTTCTTT. This translates into CASSWDSWNTEAFF.

Turning to this clonotype: Relative to the germline gene, one junction end is altered; a read error may explain this. The gene calls are TRBV5-1 and TRBJ2-3, with 9 nucleotides matching TRBD1. Germline CDR1 SGHRS, CDR2 YFSETQ. The CDR3 contains 15 residues. The CDR3 loop reads CAGSLVTGGTDTQYF. CDR3 in DNA: TGCGCCGGCAGCTTGGTGACAGGGGGGACAGATACGCAGTATTTT. Supplemented by reference TRBV5-1 and TRBJ2-3, the full variable domain reads KAGVTQTPRYLIKTRGQQVTLSCSPISGHRSVSWYQQTPGQGLQFLFEYFSETQRNKGNFPGRFSGRQFSNSRSEMNVSTLELGDSALYLCAGSLVTGGTDTQYFGPGTRLTVL.

Of note for this clonotype: A single base separates this from a much larger clone, so it may be a read error. The chain couples TRBV28 to TRBJ1-2, with 7 nucleotides matching TRBD1. The germline gives CDR1 MDHEN, CDR2 SYDVKM. V was clipped by 4 bases and J by 4 bases; unmatched bases: 9. The CDR3 consists of 15 residues. CDR3 residues: CASSSDRVTSYGYTF. The CDR3 DNA follows: TGTGCCAGCAGTTCTGACAGGGTGACTTCCTATGGCTACACCTTC.

J is TRBJ2-4 and V is TRBV5-1; D perhaps matches TRBD2 (5 bases). The CDR3 sequence is 14 residues long. Germline CDR1 is SGHRS and CDR2 is YFSETQ. The germline V and J ends were trimmed by 4 bases and 1 base, with 9 bases remaining between them. The CDR3 region is CASSPAGAKNIQYF. The CDR3 nucleotides are TGCGCCAGCAGCCCGGCGGGTGCCAAAAACATTCAGTACTTC.

In this sample, this clonotype turned up once. The V call is TRBV5-1, the J call TRBJ2-4; D not resolved. Germline V gene lookup returns CDR1 SGHRS and CDR2 YFSETQ. The CDR3 runs to 13 residues. Trimming shortened V by 0 bases and J by 13 bases, and 14 bases separated the two germline ends. The CDR3 reads CASSLELRDEQYF. The CDR3 DNA follows: TGCGCCAGCAGCTTGGAACTTAGGGATGAGCAGTACTTC.

This clonotype was seen only a few times. This rearrangement joins TRBV4-1 to TRBJ1-2, with D possibly matching TRBD1 (5 bases). V lost 1 base and J lost 7, with 10 bases in between. CDR3 length: 13 residues. Germline lookup yields CDR1 MGHRA and CDR2 YSYEKL. The DNA of the CDR3 is TGCGCCAGCAGCCAAGGGGGGGTACGTGGCTACACCTTC. Amino acid sequence: CASSQGGVRGYTF.